This T cell receptor beta chain was recorded in a study of blood T cell repertoires in COVID-19. Study-level information: T cells, B-cell-depleted T cells, or PBMCs supplied cDNA or gDNA.

V gave up 5 bases and J gave up 3 bases; unmatched junction bases: 8. Germline values: CDR1 SGHNT, CDR2 YENEEA. CDR3 length: 16 residues. TCRdb's table, derived via immunoSEQ multiplex PCR, lists solely in-frame clones and lacks some. This table holds about 410,000 clones, roughly 90% found once. V usage is TRBV11-3 and J usage is TRBJ2-2, with 8 bases lining up with TRBD2. The sequenced material came from peripheral blood. The receptor was isolated from a woman aged 25-40 years with active or convalescent COVID-19. CDR3 region: CASSPGGYDDTGELFF. CDR3 DNA sequence: TGTGCCAGCAGCCCGGGGGGGTATGATGACACCGGGGAGCTGTTTTTT.